Shown below are 15 T cell receptor beta chains from a single sample sequenced in a study of CD8 T cells in ankylosing spondylitis. Broader study findings: A motif of several highly homologous TCR beta variants was seen as apparently characteristic of ankylosing spondylitis blood.

TCRdb redid the calling of the 5' RACE reads with MiXCR, one entry per CDR3 protein. Altogether a few hundred thousand distinct CDR3 sequences are present, 17% being singletons, with the ten largest covering around 0.92%. These receptors have no identified antigens. Sequencing used blood, either unsorted or a sorted T cell fraction (not recorded which). The receptor source for this set is a male donor with ankylosing spondylitis.

The rearrangement joins TRBV30 to TRBJ2-5; the D is unclear. Germline CDR1 GTSNPN, CDR2 SVGIG (reference sequence). V shed 1 base and J shed 2 bases, with 11 bases lying between them. This CDR3 comprises 14 residues. The CDR3: CAWSGVSPQETQYF. As DNA, the CDR3 is TGTGCCTGGAGTGGGGTTAGTCCACAAGAGACCCAGTACTTC.

The chain employs TRBV7-6 and TRBJ2-5; D might be TRBD1 or TRBD2, each matching 5 bases. The CDR3 is 13 residues long. Germline loops: CDR1 SGHVS, CDR2 FNYEAQ. In DNA form, the CDR3 reads TGTGCGATACGGGACCCCCCTCGAGAGACCCAGTACTTC. Translation gives CAIRDPPRETQYF.

This clonotype has a handful of counts. The J gene is TRBJ2-7, the V gene TRBV5-4, with 9 bases lining up with TRBD2. V lost 3 bases and J lost 4; bases outside the gene matches: 20. The CDR3 runs 19 residues. Germline assignment: CDR1 SGHNT and CDR2 YYREEE (reference sequence). CDR3 DNA sequence: TGTGCCAGCAGCTGGGCTCCCTTAGCGGGAGCTTGGCGGTCGTACGAGCAGTACTTC. This gives the protein CASSWAPLAGAWRSYEQYF.

This clonotype came up many times. The chain links TRBV5-1 to TRBJ2-5; possibly TRBD2 for D (5 bases). V lost 4 bases and J 2 bases, leaving 9 bases between the germline ends. Germline-derived CDR1 and CDR2 are SGHRS and YFSETQ. This CDR3 region has 13 residues. The CDR3 DNA reads TGCGCCAGCAGCCTCGGGGTTCAAGAGACCCAGTACTTC. Protein: CASSLGVQETQYF.

This clonotype was observed once. The V call is TRBV2, the J call TRBJ2-1, with D perhaps matching TRBD1 or TRBD2 (5 bases each). V lost 2 bases and J 4 bases, leaving 12 bases between the germline ends. The CDR3 contains 15 residues. Germline CDR1 and CDR2: SNHLY and FYNNEI. The CDR3 region has the DNA TGTGCCAGCAGTGAAACAATGGGACCTTACAATGAGCAGTTCTTC. It encodes CASSETMGPYNEQFF. The variable domain in full, with the rest retrieved from reference TRBV2 and TRBJ2-1, is EPEVTQTPSHQVTQMGQEVILRCVPISNHLYFYWYRQILGQKVEFLVSFYNNEISEKSEIFDDQFSVERPDGSNFTLKIRSTKLEDSAMYFCASSETMGPYNEQFFGPGTRLTVL.

The rearrangement uses TRBV18 and TRBJ2-1; the match to TRBD2 covers 9 bases. V lost 6 bases to trimming and J lost 6 bases; unmatched junction nucleotides: 12. Germline assignment: CDR1 KGHSH and CDR2 LQKENI. The CDR3 covers 16 residues. The DNA of the CDR3 is TGTGCCAGCTCGCCCTTCGGGGGACTAGCCCCCAATGAGCAGTTCTTC. This translates into CASSPFGGLAPNEQFF.

This clonotype has at least ten counts. The chain couples TRBV28 to TRBJ1-5, with D unclear. CDR1 is MDHEN, CDR2 SYDVKM, per germline. There are 14 residues in the CDR3. The ends were cut back, 5 bases at V and 12 bases at J, with 20 bases in the middle. CDR3 bases: TGTGCCAGCAGTCAAATCGGGGTCCGACCCCTCCAGCATTTT. It codes for CASSQIGVRPLQHF.

The chain employs TRBV30 and TRBJ1-2; a possible D gene is TRBD1 (6 bases). This CDR3 region has 12 residues. The V end was cut by 1 base, the J end by 5 bases, with 8 bases between. Germline-derived CDR1 and CDR2 are GTSNPN and SVGIG (reference sequence). CDR3 sequence (DNA): TGTGCCTGGAGTGCAACAGGGTATGGCTACACCTTC. This gives the protein CAWSATGYGYTF. Complete variable domain (other parts from reference TRBV30 and TRBJ1-2): SQTIHQWPATLVQPVGSPLSLECTVEGTSNPNLYWYRQAAGRGLQLLFYSVGIGQISSEVPQNLSASRPQDRQFILSSKKLLLSDSGFYLCAWSATGYGYTFGSGTRLTVV.

Notes on this clonotype: The junction shows a germline mismatch at one end, possibly a read error. The V call is TRBV7-9, the J call TRBJ2-2, with D possibly TRBD2 on 5 matching bases. The CDR3 loop spans 15 amino acids. CDR1 is SEHNR and CDR2 is FQNEAQ in the germline V gene (reference sequence). In nucleotides, the CDR3 is TGTGCCAGCAGCTTAAACCCCCTGGGCGGCGGGCAGCTGTTTTTT. It is translated as CASSLNPLGGGQLFF.

This clonotype was seen a handful of times. This sequence joins TRBV12-3 or TRBV12-4 and TRBJ2-5, with D unclear. Trimming shortened V by 5 bases and J by 5 bases, and 9 bases separated the two germline ends. The CDR3 loop spans 12 amino acids. The CDR3 protein is CASSAQVETQYF. The CDR3, as DNA: TGTGCCAGCAGTGCCCAAGTTGAGACCCAGTACTTC.

The gene calls are TRBV6-2 or TRBV6-3 and TRBJ1-5; D gene ambiguous. CDR1 and CDR2 from the germline V gene are MNHEY and SVGEGT. Trimming shortened V by 3 bases and J by 4 bases, and 10 bases separated the two germline ends. This CDR3 contains 14 residues. CDR3 region: CASSYFRLNQPQHF. CDR3 sequence (DNA): TGTGCCAGCAGTTATTTCCGGCTTAATCAGCCCCAGCATTTT.

This rearrangement joins TRBV6-1 to TRBJ2-1; D may be TRBD2 (6 bases). The CDR3 consists of 16 residues. The V end was cut by 1 base, the J end by 1 base, with 11 bases between. Germline V gene sequence: CDR1 MNHNS, CDR2 SASEGT. CDR3 sequence reads: CASSEEAGISYNEQFF. CDR3 bases: TGTGCCAGCAGTGAAGAGGCGGGAATATCCTACAATGAGCAGTTCTTC.

This clonotype has at least ten counts. This chain connects TRBV7-6 to TRBJ2-5, with no clear D. Germline V CDR1 and CDR2: SGHVS, FNYEAQ. The CDR3 length is 12 residues. Trimming pared 5 bases from V and 4 bases from J, leaving 8 bases between. This chain's CDR3 is CASSRGPETQYF. CDR3 nucleotides: TGTGCCAGCAGCCGAGGCCCAGAGACCCAGTACTTC. The entire variable domain, with the rest obtained from reference TRBV7-6 and TRBJ2-5, is as follows: GAGVSQSPRYKVTKRGQDVALRCDPISGHVSLYWYRQALGQGPEFLTYFNYEAQQDKSGLPNDRFSAERPEGSISTLTIQRTEQRDSAMYRCASSRGPETQYFGPGTRLLVL.

The chain is built from TRBV9 and TRBJ2-7; TRBD1 matches at 7 bases. The CDR3 sequence is 16 residues long. Losses at the gene ends were 0 bases for V and 6 bases for J; bases not matched to a gene: 12. CDR1 is SGDLS, CDR2 YYNGEE, per germline. DNA of the CDR3: TGTGCCAGCAGCGTAGAAGGAGACAGGGCCAATGGCGAGCAGTACTTC. Residues: CASSVEGDRANGEQYF.

The chain joins TRBV5-1 to TRBJ1-1, with 7 bases aligning to TRBD1. Unmatched junction bases numbered 11, after V lost 1 base and J lost 11 bases. This CDR3 is 14 amino acids long. Germline assignment: CDR1 SGHRS and CDR2 YFSETQ. CDR3: CASSLRGQGDLAFF. DNA of the CDR3: TGCGCCAGCAGCTTGAGGGGGCAGGGCGATCTCGCTTTCTTT.